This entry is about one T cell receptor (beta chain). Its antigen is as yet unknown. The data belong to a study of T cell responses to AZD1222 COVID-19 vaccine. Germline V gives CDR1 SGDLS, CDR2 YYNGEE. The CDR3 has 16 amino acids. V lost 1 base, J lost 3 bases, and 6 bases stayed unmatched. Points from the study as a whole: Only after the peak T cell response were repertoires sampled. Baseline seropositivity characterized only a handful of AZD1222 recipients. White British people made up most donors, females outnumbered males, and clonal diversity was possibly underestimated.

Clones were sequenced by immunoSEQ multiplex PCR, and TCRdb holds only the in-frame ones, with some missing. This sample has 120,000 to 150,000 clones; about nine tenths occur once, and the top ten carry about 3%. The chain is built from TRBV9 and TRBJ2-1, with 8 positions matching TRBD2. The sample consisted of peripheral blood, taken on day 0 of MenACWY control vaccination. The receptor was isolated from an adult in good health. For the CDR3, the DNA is TGTGCCAGCAGCGTACCTTCCGGGGGGGTCTACAATGAGCAGTTCTTC. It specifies CASSVPSGGVYNEQFF.